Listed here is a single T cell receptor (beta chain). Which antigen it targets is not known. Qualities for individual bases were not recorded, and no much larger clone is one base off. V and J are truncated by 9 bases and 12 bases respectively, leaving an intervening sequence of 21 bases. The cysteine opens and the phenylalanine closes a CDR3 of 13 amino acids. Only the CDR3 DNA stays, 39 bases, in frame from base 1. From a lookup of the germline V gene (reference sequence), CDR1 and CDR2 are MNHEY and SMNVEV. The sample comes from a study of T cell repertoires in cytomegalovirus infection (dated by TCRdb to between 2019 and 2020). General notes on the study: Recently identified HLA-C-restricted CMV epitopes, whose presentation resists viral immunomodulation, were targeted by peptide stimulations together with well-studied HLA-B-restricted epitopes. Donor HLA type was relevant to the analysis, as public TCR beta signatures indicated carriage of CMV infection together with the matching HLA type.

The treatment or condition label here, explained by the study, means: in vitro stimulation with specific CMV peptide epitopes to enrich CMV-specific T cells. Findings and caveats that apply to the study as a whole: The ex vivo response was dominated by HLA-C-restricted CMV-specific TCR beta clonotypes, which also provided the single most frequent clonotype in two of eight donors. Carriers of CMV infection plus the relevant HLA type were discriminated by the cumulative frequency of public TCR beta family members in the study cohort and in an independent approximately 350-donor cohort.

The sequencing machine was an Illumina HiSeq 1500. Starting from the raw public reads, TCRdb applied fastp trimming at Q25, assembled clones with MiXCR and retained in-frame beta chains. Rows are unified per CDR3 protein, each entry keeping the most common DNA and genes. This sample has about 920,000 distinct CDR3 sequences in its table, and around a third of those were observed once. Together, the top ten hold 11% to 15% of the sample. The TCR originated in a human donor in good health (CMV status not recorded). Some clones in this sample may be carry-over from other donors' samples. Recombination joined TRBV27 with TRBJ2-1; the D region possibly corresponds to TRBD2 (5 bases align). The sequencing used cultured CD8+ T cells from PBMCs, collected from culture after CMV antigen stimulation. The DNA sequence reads TGTGCCAGTTCCACGGGCGGATCTCGGGGGCAGTTCTTC. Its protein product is CASSTGGSRGQFF.